A single sample gave rise to the 26 T cell receptor beta chains below, sequenced in a study of post-analysis software for immune sequencing data. Study findings and constraints: Compared with controls, patients had more of 4 to 6 TRBV segments, including TRBV5-6, TRBV5-1 and TRBV20-1.

Their recognized antigens are unknown. Prepared TCR beta cDNA libraries contained unique molecular identifiers. TCRdb reprocessed the PCR reads via MiXCR and lists one record per CDR3 protein. The data show 700,000 to 900,000 distinct CDR3 sequences, with 46% seen just once and roughly 4.4% held by the top ten. Material for sequencing was blood. All receptors come from a girl between 5 and 17 years old with multiple sclerosis.

The chain couples TRBV27 to TRBJ2-7; TRBD1 might be the D (6 bases). Trimming took off 6 bases at V and 2 bases at J, with 17 bases between the two ends. The CDR3 contains 15 residues. The germline V gene has CDR1 MNHEY and CDR2 SMNVEV (reference sequence). The CDR3 nucleotides are TGTGCCAGCAGCCGACGGACAGTCGTCCCCTACGAGCAGTACTTC. Its translation: CASSRRTVVPYEQYF.

The genes are TRBV6-1 and TRBJ2-7; 9 positions match TRBD2. The CDR3 extends over 18 amino acids. J was trimmed by 1 base and V by 6 bases; bases with no gene match: 16. Germline values: CDR1 MNHNS, CDR2 SASEGT. The DNA for the CDR3 is TGTGCCAGCAGCCAACGGAGCCTAGCGGGAACTGTATCCTACGAGCAGTACTTC. This encodes CASSQRSLAGTVSYEQYF.

The chain combines TRBV12-3 or TRBV12-4 with TRBJ2-4, with 11 bases aligning to TRBD2. V trimming: 2 bases; J trimming: 3 bases; junction bases outside the gene matches: 9. The CDR3 spans 18 residues. The CDR3 is CASSLTSLAGGGKNIQYF. The DNA of the CDR3 is TGTGCCAGCAGTTTAACGAGCCTAGCGGGAGGAGGCAAAAACATTCAGTACTTC.

The gene calls are TRBV20-1 and TRBJ2-5, with 11 nucleotides matching TRBD2. Germline assignment: CDR1 DFQATT and CDR2 SNEGSKA (reference sequence). J was trimmed by 2 bases and V by 0 bases; bases with no gene match: 2. The CDR3 spans 15 residues. CDR3 protein: CSARDLAGGQETQYF. In DNA, the CDR3 is TGCAGTGCTAGAGATCTAGCGGGAGGACAAGAGACCCAGTACTTC.

This clonotype was detected only a few times. The chain joins TRBV11-2 to TRBJ2-1, with 10 bases lining up with TRBD2. Germline loops: CDR1 SGHAT, CDR2 FQNNGV. V lost 1 base to trimming and J lost 0 bases; unmatched junction nucleotides: 3. This CDR3 region has 17 residues. The CDR3 loop is CASSLVLAGASYNEQFF. CDR3 bases: TGTGCCAGCAGCTTAGTTCTAGCGGGAGCCTCCTACAATGAGCAGTTCTTC.

This clonotype occurred a few times. The chain has TRBV20-1 and TRBJ2-5, with a tentative D call TRBD2 (6 bases). CDR1 and CDR2 (germline): DFQATT, SNEGSKA (reference sequence). This CDR3 comprises 18 residues. V shed 6 bases and J shed 1 base, with 27 bases lying between them. The CDR3 reads CSAPERLARTSLQETQYF. The CDR3 DNA reads TGCAGTGCCCCGGAGAGGCTAGCGAGAACCTCTCTCCAAGAGACCCAGTACTTC.

The chain carries TRBV2 and TRBJ2-3; D perhaps matches TRBD1 (6 bases). V was trimmed by 4 bases and J by 2 bases, leaving 10 bases between them. CDR1 is SNHLY, CDR2 FYNNEI, per germline. This CDR3 region has 14 residues. CDR3 DNA: TGTGCCAGCAGTGTACAGGGTTACACAGATACGCAGTATTTT. This translates into CASSVQGYTDTQYF.

The rearrangement joins TRBV7-8 to TRBJ2-1; 8 bases map to TRBD2. V lost 0 bases, J lost 3 bases, and 4 bases stayed unmatched. Germline CDR1 SGHVS, CDR2 FQNEAQ. CDR3 length: 16 amino acids. This CDR3 reads CASSLARTSYYNEQFF. CDR3 sequence (DNA): TGTGCCAGCAGCTTAGCGCGGACTAGCTACTACAATGAGCAGTTCTTC. The full variable domain, rest sourced from reference TRBV7-8 and TRBJ2-1, is GAGVSQSPRYKVAKRGQDVALRCDPISGHVSLFWYQQALGQGPEFLTYFQNEAQLDKSGLPSDRFFAERPEGSVSTLKIQRTQQEDSAVYLCASSLARTSYYNEQFFGPGTRLTVL.

V and J are TRBV20-1 and TRBJ1-5; 10 bases agree with TRBD1. Germline-derived CDR1 and CDR2 are DFQATT and SNEGSKA (reference sequence). The CDR3 spans 12 residues. The ends lost 6 bases at V and 7 bases at J; junction bases unmatched: 3. This CDR3 reads CSAGQGMQPQHF. As DNA, the CDR3 is TGCAGTGCGGGACAGGGGATGCAGCCCCAGCATTTT.

This clonotype was recorded only once. The V call is TRBV4-3, the J call TRBJ2-1; tentatively, D is TRBD1 (5 bases). V was shortened by 4 bases and J by 7 bases, with 11 bases between the two germline ends. The germline V gene has CDR1 LGHNA and CDR2 YSLEER. This CDR3 region has 13 residues. For the CDR3, the DNA is TGCGCCAGCAGCCCTGCTCCAGGGAATGAGCAGTTCTTC. Translation gives CASSPAPGNEQFF.

Note on this clonotype: A single base separates this from a much larger clone, so it may be a read error. The CDR3 DNA reads as TGTGCCAGCAGGGCCCCAAGCCAGCAGAAACCCTATGGCTACACCTTC. Amino acids: CASRAPSQQKPYGYTF. This chain links TRBV6-5 with TRBJ1-2; D unclear. The CDR3 covers 16 residues. V was shortened by 6 bases and J by 4 bases, with 21 bases between the two germline ends. The germline CDR1 and CDR2 sequences are MNHEY and SVGAGI.

V and J are TRBV28 and TRBJ2-7, with D perhaps TRBD1 (5 bases). The V end was cut by 7 bases, the J end by 3 bases, with 13 bases between. CDR3 length: 13 residues. Germline V gene sequence: CDR1 MDHEN, CDR2 SYDVKM. DNA for the CDR3: TGTGCCAGCACCGGACACCCCCACTACGAGCAGTACTTC. Translating gives CASTGHPHYEQYF.

The V call is TRBV4-3, the J call TRBJ2-1; 7 nucleotides agree with TRBD2. CDR3 length: 18 residues. V lost 0 bases to trimming and J lost 2 bases; unmatched junction nucleotides: 10. From germline, CDR1 is LGHNA and CDR2 YSLEER. This CDR3 is CASSQDGSAGFAYNEQFF. CDR3 DNA: TGCGCCAGCAGCCAAGATGGGTCAGCGGGATTCGCCTACAATGAGCAGTTCTTC.

A note on this clonotype: The junction and the germline gene differ at one end; a read error may be behind it. The chain has TRBV6-5 and TRBJ2-3; 7 nucleotides align to TRBD2. The CDR3 has 15 amino acids. The germline V gene encodes CDR1 MNHEY and CDR2 SVGAGI. DNA of the CDR3: TGCGCCAGCAGTTATACGGGAGGCACTGGGGATACGCAGTATTTT. Its translation: CASSYTGGTGDTQYF.

This clonotype was detected only a few times. This chain uses TRBV7-6 with TRBJ2-1; TRBD2 aligns across 10 bases. The V gene's germline CDR1 is SGHVS and CDR2 FNYEAQ. CDR3 length equals 15 residues. Trimming at V came to 5 bases and at J to 9 bases, leaving 10 bases not matched to a gene. The CDR3 DNA is TGTGCCAGCAGCCCTAGCGGGAGTGGGGTGTTTGAGCAGTTCTTC. Its translation is CASSPSGSGVFEQFF.

This clonotype was detected a few times. The CDR3 DNA follows: TGTGCCAGCTATGGACTAGCGGGAGGAAAGGGCTACAATGAGCAGTTCTTC. It codes for CASYGLAGGKGYNEQFF. This chain uses TRBV6-1 with TRBJ2-1, with 14 bases that match TRBD2. Germline trimming cut 8 bases from V and 3 bases from J; bases unmatched to any gene: 9. This CDR3 region has 17 residues. CDR1 is MNHNS and CDR2 is SASEGT in the germline V gene.

The chain uses TRBV7-2 and TRBJ1-2; no firm D call. Germline V gene lookup returns CDR1 SGHTA and CDR2 FQGNSA. This CDR3 contains 13 residues. Trimming left V 1 base short and J 5 bases short, with 8 bases between. CDR3 sequence (DNA): TGTGCCAGCAGCTTAGGGCCGCCGTATGGCTACACCTTC. Translated, it gives CASSLGPPYGYTF.

The chain recombines TRBV7-8 with TRBJ2-7; tentative D call: TRBD1 (6 bases). CDR1 and CDR2 (germline): SGHVS, FQNEAQ. Trimming pared 1 base from V and 0 bases from J, leaving 10 bases between. The CDR3 runs to 15 residues. CDR3 amino acids: CASSLGADSSYEQYF. CDR3 in DNA: TGTGCCAGCAGCTTAGGGGCGGACAGCTCCTACGAGCAGTACTTC.

Only one count was recorded for this clonotype. The J gene is TRBJ2-1, the V gene TRBV30; 12 nucleotides agree with TRBD2. There are 14 residues in the CDR3. The ends lost 4 bases at V and 8 bases at J; junction bases unmatched: 6. The germline V gene encodes CDR1 GTSNPN and CDR2 SVGIG (reference sequence). The DNA of the CDR3 is TGTGCCTGGAACCTAGCGGGAGGGCTCGATGAGCAGTTCTTC. Translation: CAWNLAGGLDEQFF.

This clonotype was found a few times. The genes are TRBV6-5 and TRBJ2-5, with D unresolved. Trimming stripped 0 bases from V and 1 base from J, with 6 bases between. CDR3 length: 14 residues. Germline V CDR1 and CDR2: MNHEY, SVGAGI. CDR3 coding DNA: TGTGCCAGCAGTTACTCGATCAGCCAAGAGACCCAGTACTTC. As protein: CASSYSISQETQYF.

This chain connects TRBV12-3 or TRBV12-4 to TRBJ2-7; D gene ambiguous. Trimming took 2 bases from V and 6 from J, leaving 14 bases between them. CDR3 length equals 14 residues. The CDR3 loop is CASSLTPPGREQYF. The CDR3 DNA sequence: TGTGCCAGCAGTTTAACCCCCCCCGGTCGCGAGCAGTACTTC.

The gene calls are TRBV3-1 and TRBJ1-2; D might be TRBD1 (5 bases). CDR1 is LGHDT, CDR2 YNNKEL, per germline (reference sequence). The CDR3 loop spans 15 amino acids. The V end lost 0 bases, the J end lost 8 bases, and 16 bases lay between the germline ends. The CDR3 sequence: CASSQEVGDGWGYTF. As DNA, the CDR3 is TGTGCCAGCAGCCAAGAAGTAGGGGACGGTTGGGGCTACACCTTC.

This clonotype was seen more than once but under ten times. The J gene is TRBJ1-1, the V gene TRBV6-5, with 8 bases that match TRBD1. Unmatched junction bases numbered 12, after V lost 7 bases and J lost 5 bases. There are 15 residues in the CDR3. Germline CDR1 is MNHEY and CDR2 is SVGAGI. Here the CDR3 reads CASTPTGQGKTEAFF. The CDR3, as DNA: TGTGCCAGCACCCCTACTGGACAGGGTAAAACTGAAGCTTTCTTT.

CDR3 nucleotide sequence: TGCGCCAGCAGCTTGGTTGCTGGAGTCAGGATGGGGCAGTACTTC. Translating gives CASSLVAGVRMGQYF. The chain is built from TRBV5-1 and TRBJ2-7; D remains ambiguous. Germline-derived CDR1 and CDR2 are SGHRS and YFSETQ. V was shortened by 0 bases and J by 9 bases, with 19 bases between the two germline ends. This CDR3 contains 15 residues.

This chain connects TRBV24-1 to TRBJ2-1, with D tentatively TRBD2 (6 bases). V dropped 7 bases and J dropped 5 bases, with 11 bases sitting between them. The CDR3 totals 13 residues. CDR1 KGHDR and CDR2 SFDVKD come from the germline V gene. CDR3 loop: CATSSGLNNEQFF. The CDR3 DNA reads TGTGCCACCAGCAGCGGGTTAAACAATGAGCAGTTCTTC.

The rearrangement joins TRBV12-3 or TRBV12-4 to TRBJ2-1, with D tentatively TRBD1 (6 bases). Trimming took off 6 bases at V and 5 bases at J, with 17 bases between the two ends. The CDR3 runs to 15 residues. CDR3 sequence: CASRDGQLVDNEQFF. Here the CDR3 DNA reads TGTGCCAGCAGGGACGGACAGCTAGTAGACAATGAGCAGTTCTTC.